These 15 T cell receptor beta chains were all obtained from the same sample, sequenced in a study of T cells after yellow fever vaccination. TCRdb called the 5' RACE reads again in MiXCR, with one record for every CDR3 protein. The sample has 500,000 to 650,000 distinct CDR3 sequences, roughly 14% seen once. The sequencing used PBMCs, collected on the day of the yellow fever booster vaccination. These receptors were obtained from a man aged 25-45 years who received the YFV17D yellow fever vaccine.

The CDR3 is CAISEPGASGRFTGEQYF. DNA for the CDR3: TGTGCCATCAGTGAGCCCGGGGCGTCGGGGAGGTTCACTGGCGAGCAGTACTTC. The gene calls are TRBV10-3 and TRBJ2-7; D is possibly TRBD2 (6 bases). V was trimmed by 2 bases and J by 6 bases, leaving 26 bases between them. Germline lookup yields CDR1 ENHRY and CDR2 SYGVKD. The CDR3 has 18 amino acids.

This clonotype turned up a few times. Written as DNA, the CDR3 is TGTGCCAGCAGCTTAGGGACTAGCGGGACCCCGGGAAAGACCCAGTACTTC. It translates to CASSLGTSGTPGKTQYF. The V and J genes are TRBV11-2 and TRBJ2-5; 12 bases are shared with TRBD2. This CDR3 comprises 17 residues. Germline trimming cut 1 base from V and 6 bases from J; bases unmatched to any gene: 9. CDR1 and CDR2 (germline): SGHAT, FQNNGV. Full variable domain (rest looked up from reference TRBV11-2 and TRBJ2-5): EAGVAQSPRYKIIEKRQSVAFWCNPISGHATLYWYQQILGQGPKLLIQFQNNGVVDDSQLPKDRFSAERLKGVDSTLKIQPAKLEDSAVYLCASSLGTSGTPGKTQYFGPGTRLLVL.

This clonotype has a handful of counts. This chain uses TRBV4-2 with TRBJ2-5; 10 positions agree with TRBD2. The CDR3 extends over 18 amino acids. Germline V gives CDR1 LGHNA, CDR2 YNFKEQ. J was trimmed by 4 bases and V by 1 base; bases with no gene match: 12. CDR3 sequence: CASSQGVRSGRARETQYF. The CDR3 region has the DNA TGTGCCAGCAGCCAAGGAGTCCGAAGCGGGAGGGCCCGAGAGACCCAGTACTTC.

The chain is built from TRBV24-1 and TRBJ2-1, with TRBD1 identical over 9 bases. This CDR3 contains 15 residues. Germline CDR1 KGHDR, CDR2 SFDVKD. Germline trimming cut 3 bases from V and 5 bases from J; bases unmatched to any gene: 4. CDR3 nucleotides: TGTGCCACCAGTGATGCCGGGACAGGGAACAATGAGCAGTTCTTC. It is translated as CATSDAGTGNNEQFF.

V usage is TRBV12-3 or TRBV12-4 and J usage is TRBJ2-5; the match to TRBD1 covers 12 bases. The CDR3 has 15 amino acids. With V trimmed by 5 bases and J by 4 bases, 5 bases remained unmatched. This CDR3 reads CASSEGTGGRETQYF. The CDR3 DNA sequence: TGTGCCAGCAGTGAAGGGACAGGGGGCAGAGAGACCCAGTACTTC.

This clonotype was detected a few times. For the CDR3, the DNA is TGCGCCAGCAGCAATAGCGGGAGGGCCGGGTATGAGCAGTTCTTC. This translates into CASSNSGRAGYEQFF. The gene calls are TRBV5-1 and TRBJ2-1; 11 bases line up with TRBD2. CDR3 length equals 15 residues. The germline gives CDR1 SGHRS, CDR2 YFSETQ. V shed 4 bases, J shed 8 bases, and the junction held 8 bases outside the gene matches. Complete variable domain (other parts from reference TRBV5-1 and TRBJ2-1): KAGVTQTPRYLIKTRGQQVTLSCSPISGHRSVSWYQQTPGQGLQFLFEYFSETQRNKGNFPGRFSGRQFSNSRSEMNVSTLELGDSALYLCASSNSGRAGYEQFFGPGTRLTVL.

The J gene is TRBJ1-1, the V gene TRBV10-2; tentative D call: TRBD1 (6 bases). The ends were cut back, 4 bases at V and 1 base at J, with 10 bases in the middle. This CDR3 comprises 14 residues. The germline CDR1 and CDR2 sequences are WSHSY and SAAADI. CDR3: CASSGWGRNTEAFF. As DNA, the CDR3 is TGCGCCAGCAGTGGATGGGGGCGGAACACTGAAGCTTTCTTT.

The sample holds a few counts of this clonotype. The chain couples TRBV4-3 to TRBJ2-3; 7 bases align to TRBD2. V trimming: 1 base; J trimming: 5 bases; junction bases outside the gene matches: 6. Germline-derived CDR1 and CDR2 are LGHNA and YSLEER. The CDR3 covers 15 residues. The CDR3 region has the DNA TGCGCCAGCAGCCAAGGAGGCGGGAGTAGAGATACGCAGTATTTT. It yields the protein CASSQGGGSRDTQYF.

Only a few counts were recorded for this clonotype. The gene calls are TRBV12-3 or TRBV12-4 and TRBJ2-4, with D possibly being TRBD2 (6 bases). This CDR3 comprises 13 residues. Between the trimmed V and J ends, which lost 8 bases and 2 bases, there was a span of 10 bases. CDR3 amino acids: CASGAGTKNIQYF. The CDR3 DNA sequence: TGTGCCAGCGGGGCGGGAACCAAAAACATTCAGTACTTC.

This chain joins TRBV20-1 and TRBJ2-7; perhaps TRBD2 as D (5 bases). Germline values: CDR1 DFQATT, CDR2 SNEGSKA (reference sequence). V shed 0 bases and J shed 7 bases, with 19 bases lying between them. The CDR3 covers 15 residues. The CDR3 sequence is CSARDSTRLRGEQYF. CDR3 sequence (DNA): TGCAGTGCTAGAGATAGTACGCGCCTCCGGGGAGAGCAGTACTTC.

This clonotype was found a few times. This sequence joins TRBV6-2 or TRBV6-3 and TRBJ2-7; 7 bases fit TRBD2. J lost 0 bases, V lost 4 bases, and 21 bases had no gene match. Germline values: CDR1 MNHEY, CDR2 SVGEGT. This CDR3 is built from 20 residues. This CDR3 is CASSSSPGRRQRGSSYEQYF. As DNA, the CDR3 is TGTGCCAGCAGTTCCTCCCCGGGACGAAGGCAGCGCGGGAGCTCCTACGAGCAGTACTTC.

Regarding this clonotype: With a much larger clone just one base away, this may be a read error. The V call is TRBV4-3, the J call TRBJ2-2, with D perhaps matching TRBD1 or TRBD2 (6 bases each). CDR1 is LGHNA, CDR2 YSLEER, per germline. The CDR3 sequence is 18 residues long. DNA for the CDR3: TGCGCCAGCAGCCAAGACGTTAGTGGGGGGCGGTCATCCGGGGAGCCGTTTTTT. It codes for CASSQDVSGGRSSGEPFF.

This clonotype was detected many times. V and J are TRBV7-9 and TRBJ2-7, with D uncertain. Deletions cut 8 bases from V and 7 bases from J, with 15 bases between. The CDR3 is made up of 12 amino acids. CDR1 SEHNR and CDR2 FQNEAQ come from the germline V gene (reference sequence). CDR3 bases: TGTGCCAGCGGGAACTACGGAGAGGAGCAGTACTTC. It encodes CASGNYGEEQYF.

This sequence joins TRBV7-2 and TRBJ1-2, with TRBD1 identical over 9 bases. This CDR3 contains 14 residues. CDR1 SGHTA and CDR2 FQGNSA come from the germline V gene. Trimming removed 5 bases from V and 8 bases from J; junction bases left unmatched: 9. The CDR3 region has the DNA TGTGCCAGCAGCCAACCTACAGGGGGCCGCGGCTACACCTTC. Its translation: CASSQPTGGRGYTF.

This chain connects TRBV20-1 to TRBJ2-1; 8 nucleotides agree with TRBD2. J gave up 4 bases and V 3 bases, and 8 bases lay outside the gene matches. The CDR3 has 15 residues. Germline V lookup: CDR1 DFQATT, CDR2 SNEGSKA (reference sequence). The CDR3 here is CSASKAGAQYNEQFF. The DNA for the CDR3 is TGCAGTGCTAGTAAAGCGGGAGCCCAATACAATGAGCAGTTCTTC.